The 10 T cell receptor beta chains below come from one sample, sequenced in a study of cytotoxic CD8 clonotypes in ibrutinib-treated CLL (dated by TCRdb to 2020 to 2023). Library prep was done by the immunoSEQ multiplex PCR assay. TCRdb's version of the immuneACCESS table is confined to in-frame rearrangements and falls short of the full clone set. An unresolved V gene accounts for under half of the shortfall where checked; the remainder is of unknown origin. The sample data list tens of thousands of clones, and approximately 69% of these were observed just once. Around a quarter of the sample comes from the top ten. The sample in question was PBMCs, obtained before ibrutinib treatment. The origin of the receptors is a human donor with chronic lymphocytic leukemia.

V is TRBV5-8 and J is TRBJ2-7; TRBD1 aligns across 10 bases. CDR3 size: 14 residues. J was trimmed by 3 bases and V by 4 bases; bases with no gene match: 4. The germline V gene has CDR1 SGHTS and CDR2 YDEGEE. This CDR3 is CASSPRTGGYEQYF. The CDR3 DNA reads as TGTGCCAGCAGCCCAAGGACAGGGGGCTACGAGCAGTACTTC.

Written as DNA, the CDR3 is TGTGCCAGCTCCCCGACTAGCGGGGGGGCCGCCTACAATGAGCAGTTCTTC. As protein: CASSPTSGGAAYNEQFF. This chain links TRBV18 with TRBJ2-1, with 14 bases matching TRBD2. V was clipped by 6 bases and J by 2 bases; unmatched bases: 6. Germline CDR1 is KGHSH and CDR2 is LQKENI. The CDR3 loop spans 17 amino acids.

The V gene is TRBV11-3, the J gene TRBJ2-2; D ambiguous. Germline CDR1 is SGHNT and CDR2 is YENEEA. Between the trimmed V and J ends, which lost 4 bases and 0 bases, there was a span of 9 bases. The CDR3 sequence is 15 residues long. The CDR3 sequence: CASSSARANTGELFF. The CDR3 region has the DNA TGTGCCAGCAGCTCAGCCAGAGCGAACACCGGGGAGCTGTTTTTT.

The J gene is TRBJ2-1, the V gene TRBV5-4, with no clear D. The CDR3 runs to 11 residues. The germline V and J ends were trimmed by 0 bases and 10 bases, with 5 bases remaining between them. Germline V gives CDR1 SGHNT, CDR2 YYREEE (reference sequence). The CDR3 region has the DNA TGTGCCAGCAGCTTGGGGCAAGAGCAGTTCTTC. Translation gives CASSLGQEQFF.

This clone was seen at least ten times. This chain uses TRBV7-9 with TRBJ2-7, with a weak D call TRBD2 (6 bases). V was shortened by 6 bases and J by 3 bases, with 18 bases between the two germline ends. The CDR3 is 15 residues long. Germline CDR1 is SEHNR and CDR2 is FQNEAQ (reference sequence). CDR3 loop: CASSSEGRINYEQYF. CDR3 in DNA: TGTGCCAGCAGTTCGGAGGGGCGGATAAACTACGAGCAGTACTTC.

This chain links TRBV9 with TRBJ2-5; 15 bases are a match to TRBD2. V dropped 4 bases and J dropped 2; count of bases not matched to a gene: 6. This CDR3 comprises 17 residues. Germline values: CDR1 SGDLS, CDR2 YYNGEE. The DNA for the CDR3 is TGTGCCAGCAGCCCAGGACTAGCGGGAGGGGGACAAGAGACCCAGTACTTC. This translates into CASSPGLAGGGQETQYF.

The chain combines TRBV14 with TRBJ2-2; 7 bases are a match to TRBD2. The germline V gene has CDR1 SGHDN and CDR2 FVKESK. The CDR3 runs 14 residues. The V gene end was trimmed by 6 bases and the J gene end by 0 bases; junction bases not matched to a gene: 1. CDR3 bases: TGTGCCAGCAGGGCGGGAGCGAACACCGGGGAGCTGTTTTTT. It encodes CASRAGANTGELFF.

A single count supports this clone. This chain uses TRBV7-9 with TRBJ1-3; TRBD1 might be the D (5 bases). The germline V and J ends were trimmed by 3 bases and 7 bases, with 13 bases remaining between them. Germline CDR1 and CDR2: SEHNR and FQNEAQ (reference sequence). The CDR3 covers 14 residues. CDR3 residues: CASSFEGTDNTIYF. Here the CDR3 DNA reads TGTGCCAGCAGCTTTGAGGGGACGGACAACACCATATATTTT. The full variable domain, in which reference TRBV7-9 and TRBJ1-3 provide the parts outside the CDR3, is DTGVSQNPRHKITKRGQNVTFRCDPISEHNRLYWYRQTLGQGPEFLTYFQNEAQLEKSRLLSDRFSAERPKGSFSTLEIQRTEQGDSAMYLCASSFEGTDNTIYFGEGSWLTVV.

This clone was seen just once. This sequence joins TRBV16 and TRBJ1-5, with D unresolved. Germline CDR1 KGHSY, CDR2 FQNENV. Trimming shortened V by 1 base and J by 1 base, and 5 bases separated the two germline ends. CDR3 length equals 14 residues. The CDR3 DNA reads as TGTGCCAGCAGCCAATTATCCAGCAATCAGCCCCAGCATTTT. The encoded protein is CASSQLSSNQPQHF.

This chain links TRBV5-6 with TRBJ2-5; D possibly corresponds to TRBD2 (6 bases). The CDR3 is 16 residues long. Trimming cost V 4 bases and J 1 base, with 17 bases left between them. The germline CDR1 and CDR2 sequences are SGHDT and YYEEEE. CDR3 loop: CASSKYSGVGQETQYF. In DNA, the CDR3 is TGTGCCAGCAGCAAATATAGCGGCGTCGGCCAAGAGACCCAGTACTTC.